This T cell receptor (beta chain) derives from a study of glioma-infiltrating T cells after dendritic cell vaccination. The CDR3 loop spans 13 amino acids. V was pared by 4 bases and J by 6 bases, with 6 bases of the junction left unmatched. CDR1 and CDR2 from the germline V gene are MNHEY and SVGAGI. This table comes from immunoSEQ multiplex PCR, and its TCRdb copy is limited to in-frame clones, with some not included. Seen here are more than 85,000 clones, about 84% observed once, and the top ten hold 2.5% to 3.5%. The chain has TRBV6-5 and TRBJ2-7; 7 nucleotides match TRBD2. The sequencing here drew on blood, taken before dendritic cell vaccination. The sequence was obtained from a human donor with glioblastoma. The CDR3 loop is CASSSGLSREQYF. CDR3 sequence (DNA): TGTGCCAGCAGTTCGGGACTAAGTCGCGAGCAGTACTTC.